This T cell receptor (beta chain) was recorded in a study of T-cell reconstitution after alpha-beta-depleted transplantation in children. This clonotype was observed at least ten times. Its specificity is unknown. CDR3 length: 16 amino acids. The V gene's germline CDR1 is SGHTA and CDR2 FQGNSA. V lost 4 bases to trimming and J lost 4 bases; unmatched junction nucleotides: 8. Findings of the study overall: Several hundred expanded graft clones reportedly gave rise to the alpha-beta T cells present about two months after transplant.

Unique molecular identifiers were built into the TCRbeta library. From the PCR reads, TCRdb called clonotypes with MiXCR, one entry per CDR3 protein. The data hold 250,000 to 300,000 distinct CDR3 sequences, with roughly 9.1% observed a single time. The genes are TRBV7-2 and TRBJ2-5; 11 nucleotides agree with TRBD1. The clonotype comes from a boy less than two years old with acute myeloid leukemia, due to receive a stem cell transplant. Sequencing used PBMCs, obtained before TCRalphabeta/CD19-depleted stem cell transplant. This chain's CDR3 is CASSSPPGTGGETQYF. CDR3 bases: TGTGCCAGCAGCTCCCCCCCCGGGACAGGGGGAGAGACCCAGTACTTC.